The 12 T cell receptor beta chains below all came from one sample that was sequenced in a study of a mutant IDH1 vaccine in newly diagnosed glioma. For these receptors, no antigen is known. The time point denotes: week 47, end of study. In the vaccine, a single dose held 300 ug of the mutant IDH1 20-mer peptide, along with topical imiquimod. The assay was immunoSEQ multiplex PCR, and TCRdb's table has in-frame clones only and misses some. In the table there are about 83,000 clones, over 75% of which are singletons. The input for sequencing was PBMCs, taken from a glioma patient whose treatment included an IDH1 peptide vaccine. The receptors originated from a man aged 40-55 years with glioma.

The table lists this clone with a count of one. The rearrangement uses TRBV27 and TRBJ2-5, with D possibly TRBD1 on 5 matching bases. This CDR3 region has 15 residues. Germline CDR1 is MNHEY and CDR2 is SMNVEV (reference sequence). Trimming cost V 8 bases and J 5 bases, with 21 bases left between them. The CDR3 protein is CASAGALGATETQYF. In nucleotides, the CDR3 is TGTGCCAGCGCTGGGGCCCTAGGTGCGACGGAGACCCAGTACTTC.

In nucleotides, the CDR3 is TGTGCCAGCAGCGTAGAAGATAATTCACCCCTCCACTTT. Residues: CASSVEDNSPLHF. V gene TRBV9 combines with J gene TRBJ1-6; D remains unclear. Per germline, CDR1 SGDLS and CDR2 YYNGEE. V lost 0 bases and J 5 bases, leaving 3 bases between the germline ends. The CDR3 has 13 amino acids.

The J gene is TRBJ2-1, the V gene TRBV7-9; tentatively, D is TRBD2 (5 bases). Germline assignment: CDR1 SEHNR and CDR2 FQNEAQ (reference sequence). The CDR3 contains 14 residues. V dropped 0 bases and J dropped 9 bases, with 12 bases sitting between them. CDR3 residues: CASSLAERGGEQFF. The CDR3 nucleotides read TGTGCCAGCAGCTTAGCGGAAAGAGGAGGTGAGCAGTTCTTC.

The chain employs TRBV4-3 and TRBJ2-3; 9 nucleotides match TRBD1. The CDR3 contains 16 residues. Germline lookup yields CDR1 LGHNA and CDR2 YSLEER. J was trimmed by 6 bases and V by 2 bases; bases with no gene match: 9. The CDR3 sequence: CASSQSPGTGSDTQYF. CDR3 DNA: TGCGCCAGCAGCCAAAGTCCCGGGACAGGGTCGGATACGCAGTATTTT.

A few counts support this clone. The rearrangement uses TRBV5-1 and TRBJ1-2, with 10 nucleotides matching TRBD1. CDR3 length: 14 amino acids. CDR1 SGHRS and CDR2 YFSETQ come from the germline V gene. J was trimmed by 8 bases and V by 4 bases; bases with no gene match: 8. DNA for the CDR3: TGCGCCAGCAGCCAAAACCGGGACAGGGGAGGCTACACCTTC. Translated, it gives CASSQNRDRGGYTF.

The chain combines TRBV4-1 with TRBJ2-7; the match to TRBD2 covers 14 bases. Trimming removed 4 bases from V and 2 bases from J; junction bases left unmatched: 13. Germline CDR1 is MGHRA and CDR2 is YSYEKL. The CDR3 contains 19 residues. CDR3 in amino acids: CASSPIWTSGRPQPYEQYF. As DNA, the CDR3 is TGCGCCAGCAGCCCGATTTGGACTAGCGGGAGGCCACAACCCTACGAGCAGTACTTC.

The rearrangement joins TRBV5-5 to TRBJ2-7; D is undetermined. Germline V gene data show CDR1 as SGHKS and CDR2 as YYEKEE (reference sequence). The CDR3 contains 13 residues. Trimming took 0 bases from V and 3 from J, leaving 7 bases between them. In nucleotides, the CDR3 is TGTGCCAGCAGCTTGGGGCTGTTCTACGAGCAGTACTTC. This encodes CASSLGLFYEQYF.

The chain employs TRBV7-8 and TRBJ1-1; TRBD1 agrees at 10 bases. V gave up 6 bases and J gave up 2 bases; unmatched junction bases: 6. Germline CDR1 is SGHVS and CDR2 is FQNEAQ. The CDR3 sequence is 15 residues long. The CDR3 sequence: CASSRQGARNTEAFF. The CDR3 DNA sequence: TGTGCCAGCAGTCGACAGGGGGCAAGAAACACTGAAGCTTTCTTT.

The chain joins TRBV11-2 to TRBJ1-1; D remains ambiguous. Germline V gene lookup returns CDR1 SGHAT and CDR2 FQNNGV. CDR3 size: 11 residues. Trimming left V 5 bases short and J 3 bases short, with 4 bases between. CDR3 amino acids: CASSPYTEAFF. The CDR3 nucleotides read TGTGCCAGCAGCCCTTACACTGAAGCTTTCTTT.

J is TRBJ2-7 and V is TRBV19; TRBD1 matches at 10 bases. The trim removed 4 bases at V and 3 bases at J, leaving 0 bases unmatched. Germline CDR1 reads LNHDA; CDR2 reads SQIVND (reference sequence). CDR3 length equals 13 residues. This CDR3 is CASSRTGGYEQYF. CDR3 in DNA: TGTGCCAGTAGTAGGACAGGGGGCTACGAGCAGTACTTC.

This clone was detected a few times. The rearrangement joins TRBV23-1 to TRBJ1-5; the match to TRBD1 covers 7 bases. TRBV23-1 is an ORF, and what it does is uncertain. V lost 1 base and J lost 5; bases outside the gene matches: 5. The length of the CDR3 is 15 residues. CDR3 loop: CASSQWTGGHQPQHF. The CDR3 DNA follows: TGCGCCAGCAGTCAATGGACAGGCGGCCATCAGCCCCAGCATTTT.

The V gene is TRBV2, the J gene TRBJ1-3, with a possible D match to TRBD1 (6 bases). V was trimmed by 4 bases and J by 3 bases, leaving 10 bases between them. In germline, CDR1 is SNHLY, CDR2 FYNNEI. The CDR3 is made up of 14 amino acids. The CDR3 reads CASSVRGYGNTIYF. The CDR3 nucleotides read TGTGCCAGCAGTGTCAGGGGATATGGAAACACCATATATTTT.